One sample yielded the 21 T cell receptor beta chains listed below, sequenced in a study of breast tumors, draining lymph nodes, adjacent tissues. Each CDR3 protein is one row after TCRdb ran MiXCR on the multiplex PCR reads. The sample carries roughly 13,000 distinct CDR3 sequences, more than 50% recorded once. Sequenced material: tumor-adjacent breast tissue. The receptors were gathered from a female donor with breast cancer. Some clones in this sample may be carry-over from other donors' samples.

This clonotype came up once. V is TRBV29-1 and J is TRBJ2-1; TRBD1 matches 9 bases. The CDR3 spans 13 residues. Germline V gene sequence: CDR1 SQVTM, CDR2 ANQGSEA. With V trimmed by 7 bases and J by 7 bases, 8 bases remained unmatched. Written as DNA, the CDR3 is TGCAGCGCGGGACAGGGAGGGTGGAATGAGCAGTTCTTC. Amino acids: CSAGQGGWNEQFF.

The V call is TRBV20-1, the J call TRBJ2-3; the match to TRBD2 covers 7 bases. J lost 3 bases, V lost 5 bases, and 8 bases had no gene match. The V gene's germline CDR1 is DFQATT and CDR2 SNEGSKA (reference sequence). This CDR3 region has 14 residues. CDR3 sequence: CSAPRLAATDTQYF. The CDR3 DNA follows: TGCAGTGCTCCTAGACTAGCTGCGACAGATACGCAGTATTTT.

This clonotype was seen once. The V call is TRBV19, the J call TRBJ2-7, with 16 bases matching TRBD2. J was trimmed by 3 bases and V by 3 bases; bases with no gene match: 2. The CDR3 consists of 16 residues. The germline V gene has CDR1 LNHDA and CDR2 SQIVND (reference sequence). CDR3 protein: CASSIGTSGRDYEQYF. The CDR3 DNA follows: TGTGCCAGTAGTATCGGGACTAGCGGGAGGGACTACGAGCAGTACTTC.

The rearrangement links TRBV19 to TRBJ2-3; D is unresolved. V was pared by 3 bases and J by 6 bases, with 13 bases between. The V gene's germline CDR1 is LNHDA and CDR2 SQIVND (reference sequence). This CDR3 has 14 amino acids. The CDR3, as DNA: TGTGCCAGTAGTATCCTCTCGCTTAGCGATACGCAGTATTTT. It specifies CASSILSLSDTQYF. The full variable domain, rest sourced from reference TRBV19 and TRBJ2-3, is DGGITQSPKYLFRKEGQNVTLSCEQNLNHDAMYWYRQDPGQGLRLIYYSQIVNDFQKGDIAEGYSVSREKKESFPLTVTSAQKNPTAFYLCASSILSLSDTQYFGPGTRLTVL.

To note about this clonotype: Relative to the germline gene, one junction end is altered; a read error may explain this. The chain employs TRBV29-1 and TRBJ1-3; 7 bases line up with TRBD1. This CDR3 is built from 14 residues. The V gene's germline CDR1 is SQVTM and CDR2 ANQGSEA. CDR3 sequence (DNA): TGCAGCGTTGATGCAGGGGGAGGCGGAAAACCCAAAAATTTT. It codes for CSVDAGGGGKPKNF. The full variable domain, with the rest looked up from reference TRBV29-1 and TRBJ1-3, is SAVISQKPSRDICQRGTSLTIQCQVDSQVTMMFWYRQQPGQSLTLIATANQGSEATYESGFVIDKFPISRPNLTFSTLTVSNMSPEDSSIYLCSVDAGGGGKPKNFGEGSWLTVV.

This chain uses TRBV19 with TRBJ1-5; a possible D gene is TRBD1 (5 bases). The CDR3 has 13 residues. Germline V gives CDR1 LNHDA, CDR2 SQIVND (reference sequence). V was pared by 7 bases and J by 2 bases, with 9 bases between. CDR3 in DNA: TGTGCCAGTACTAAGACAGGCAATCAGCCCCAGCATTTT. This encodes CASTKTGNQPQHF. Filled out from reference TRBV19 and TRBJ1-5, the complete variable domain reads DGGITQSPKYLFRKEGQNVTLSCEQNLNHDAMYWYRQDPGQGLRLIYYSQIVNDFQKGDIAEGYSVSREKKESFPLTVTSAQKNPTAFYLCASTKTGNQPQHFGDGTRLSIL.

This clonotype is medium-sized (0.01 to 0.1%) by share. This sequence joins TRBV20-1 and TRBJ2-7; 7 bases match TRBD2. After removal of 0 bases from V and 10 bases from J, the junction contained 18 bases not matched to a gene. Germline-derived CDR1 and CDR2 are DFQATT and SNEGSKA (reference sequence). This CDR3 has 16 amino acids. CDR3 region: CSARELASGNHKGQYF. The CDR3 DNA reads TGCAGTGCTAGAGAGTTGGCTAGCGGAAACCATAAGGGACAGTACTTC.

By sample share, this clonotype is medium-sized. J is TRBJ2-7 and V is TRBV11-2; 7 bases are shared with TRBD2. V gave up 6 bases and J gave up 0 bases; unmatched junction bases: 11. The germline V gene has CDR1 SGHAT and CDR2 FQNNGV. This CDR3 contains 16 residues. CDR3 sequence reads: CASSPGAGLLSYEQYF. The CDR3, as DNA: TGTGCCAGCAGTCCCGGAGCGGGGCTACTCTCCTACGAGCAGTACTTC.

As concerns this clonotype: The germline gene is not matched at one end of the junction; a read error may be the cause. The chain employs TRBV2 and TRBJ2-7; 12 nucleotides match TRBD2. Germline V gene sequence: CDR1 SNHLY, CDR2 FYNNEI. The CDR3 has 15 residues. The chain's CDR3 is CANSELAGGNYEQYF. The CDR3, as DNA: TGTGCCAACAGTGAACTAGCGGGGGGTAACTACGAGCAGTACTTC.

This chain uses TRBV4-3 with TRBJ2-5; weak D call: TRBD2 (5 bases). In germline, CDR1 is LGHNA, CDR2 YSLEER. The CDR3 runs to 14 residues. Trimming took 0 bases from V and 3 from J, leaving 8 bases between them. CDR3 DNA: TGCGCCAGCAGCCAAGACACTAGTAAAGAGACCCAGTACTTC. Translated: CASSQDTSKETQYF.

The sample holds one count of this clonotype. This chain links TRBV12-3 or TRBV12-4 with TRBJ2-1, with D perhaps TRBD2 (6 bases). V lost 6 bases and J lost 9, with 12 bases in between. The CDR3 is 12 amino acids. The chain's CDR3 is CASRGMGGEQFF. The CDR3 DNA is TGTGCCAGCAGGGGGATGGGGGGTGAGCAGTTCTTC.

The rearrangement uses TRBV7-2 and TRBJ1-4; TRBD1 might be the D (6 bases). This CDR3 contains 14 residues. CDR1 is SGHTA and CDR2 is FQGNSA in the germline V gene. Trimming stripped 6 bases from V and 12 bases from J, with 20 bases between. CDR3 DNA sequence: TGTGCCAGCAGTCACCGGGACATTGGCGGAGAACTGTTTTTT. This sequence encodes CASSHRDIGGELFF.

About this clonotype itself: With a much larger clone just one base away, this may be a read error. The rearrangement joins TRBV9 to TRBJ2-7; D is possibly TRBD1 (6 bases). V was cut by 2 bases and J by 7 bases, with 13 bases left in between. Germline-derived CDR1 and CDR2 are SGDLS and YYNGEE. The CDR3 contains 13 residues. The CDR3 DNA reads TGTGCCAGCAGCGTTGGACAGTACAATGAGCAGTACTTC. As protein: CASSVGQYNEQYF.

Relative to its sample, this clonotype is medium-sized. The chain recombines TRBV10-1 with TRBJ2-3; possible D gene TRBD1, 6 bases. The CDR3 contains 16 residues. Germline values: CDR1 WNHNN, CDR2 SYGVQD (reference sequence). V was shortened by 0 bases and J by 3 bases, with 13 bases between the two germline ends. The CDR3 DNA follows: TGCGCCAGCAGTGAGTCGACAGGATGGGGGACAGATACGCAGTATTTT. It encodes CASSESTGWGTDTQYF.

This clonotype appeared many times. CDR3 bases: TGTGCCTCCTATGACAGGGGGCTGTCACCCCTCCACTTT. It translates to CASYDRGLSPLHF. The gene calls are TRBV30 and TRBJ1-6; 10 bases are a match to TRBD1. CDR1 and CDR2 from the germline V gene are GTSNPN and SVGIG (reference sequence). Trimming took 7 bases from V and 10 from J; bases not matched to a gene: 7. CDR3 length: 13 amino acids.

Judged by abundance, this clonotype is large. This chain links TRBV14 with TRBJ2-3; D is unclear. The CDR3 has 12 residues. Per the germline V gene, CDR1 is SGHDN and CDR2 is FVKESK. V was clipped by 0 bases and J by 7 bases, with 5 bases between them. For the CDR3, the DNA is TGTGCCAGCAGCCAAGATAGGAATACGCAGTATTTT. Residues: CASSQDRNTQYF. Full variable domain (rest looked up from reference TRBV14 and TRBJ2-3): EAGVTQFPSHSVIEKGQTVTLRCDPISGHDNLYWYRRVMGKEIKFLLHFVKESKQDESGMPNNRFLAERTGGTYSTLKVQPAELEDSGVYFCASSQDRNTQYFGPGTRLTVL.

The genes are TRBV29-1 and TRBJ1-6; maybe TRBD1 (6 bases). The germline V gene encodes CDR1 SQVTM and CDR2 ANQGSEA. CDR3 length: 17 residues. The V and J ends lost 7 bases and 3 bases respectively, with 22 bases between them. CDR3 residues: CSAPDPGQLGYNSPLHF. CDR3 coding DNA: TGCAGCGCCCCGGACCCCGGACAGCTGGGCTATAATTCACCCCTCCACTTT.

The chain combines TRBV2 with TRBJ2-5; 10 nucleotides align to TRBD2. The CDR3 has 17 residues. V shed 3 bases, J shed 0 bases, and the junction held 7 bases outside the gene matches. Germline CDR1 and CDR2: SNHLY and FYNNEI. The CDR3 DNA sequence: TGTGCCAGCAGTGATCAGCGGGGGGGCCAAGACCAAGAGACCCAGTACTTC. As protein: CASSDQRGGQDQETQYF. Filled out from reference TRBV2 and TRBJ2-5, the complete variable domain reads EPEVTQTPSHQVTQMGQEVILRCVPISNHLYFYWYRQILGQKVEFLVSFYNNEISEKSEIFDDQFSVERPDGSNFTLKIRSTKLEDSAMYFCASSDQRGGQDQETQYFGPGTRLLVL.

As concerns this clonotype: No conserved phenylalanine or tryptophan ends this CDR3, so it is likely a read error. V usage is TRBV13 and J usage is TRBJ1-6; a possible D gene is TRBD1 (6 bases). The ends were cut back, 6 bases at V and 14 bases at J, with 29 bases in the middle. Per the germline V gene, CDR1 is PRHDT and CDR2 is FYEKMQ (reference sequence). The CDR3 length is 17 residues. The CDR3 reads CASRPSGLGGEKVTLHL. For the CDR3, the DNA is TGTGCCAGCAGGCCGAGTGGCCTAGGGGGTGAAAAAGTCACCCTCCACCTT.

The chain recombines TRBV20-1 with TRBJ2-7; no reliable D call. Germline V gene lookup returns CDR1 DFQATT and CDR2 SNEGSKA (reference sequence). Trimming pared 0 bases from V and 6 bases from J, leaving 9 bases between. The CDR3 runs to 12 residues. CDR3 in DNA: TGCAGTGCTAGAGAGGGATGGAGCGAGCAGTACTTC. It translates to CSAREGWSEQYF.

This clonotype turned up a few times. This sequence joins TRBV12-3 or TRBV12-4 and TRBJ2-7; D gene unclear. This CDR3 contains 11 residues. Trimming shortened V by 6 bases and J by 7 bases, and 10 bases separated the two germline ends. The CDR3 spells CASSRRREQYF. The DNA of the CDR3 is TGTGCCAGCAGCCGCCGTAGGGAGCAGTACTTC.